The text below deals with one T cell receptor beta chain. This entry comes from a study of T cell changes during pregnancy in multiple sclerosis. The CDR3 consists of 14 residues. Deletions cut 3 bases from V and 1 base from J, with 11 bases between. Germline CDR1 reads SGDLS; CDR2 reads YYNGEE. Data came from immunoSEQ multiplex PCR; TCRdb stores just in-frame clones and leaves some out. Of some 17,000 clones in the sample, approximately 91% were seen once. This clonotype was obtained from a female donor in good health, enrolled as a control in a pregnancy study. The rearrangement links TRBV9 to TRBJ2-7; D not certain. The source material was CD8+ T cells from peripheral blood mononuclear cells, sampled after pregnancy. The CDR3 region is CASSARYESYEQYF. The CDR3 DNA follows: TGTGCCAGCAGCGCGAGGTACGAGTCCTACGAGCAGTACTTC.